This T cell receptor beta chain is drawn from a study of metastatic and nonmetastatic thyroid tumors. Study-level information: Repertoires from blood and tumor or nodule tissue of malignant and benign thyroid patients were compared.

No treatment of any kind had been given to any patient before thyroid surgery. This clone was found many times. In the original workflow: Building a distant-metastasis classifier for papillary thyroid cancer drew on CDR3 differences across clinicopathological groups. TCRdb re-analyzed the PCR reads using MiXCR. The V and J calls here are based on TCRdb, not the publication. Seen here are some 31,000 clones, around a sixth observed once, and the top ten hold roughly 7%. Sequenced sample: blood. This clonotype was sampled from a female donor with papillary thyroid cancer or a benign thyroid nodule (not recorded which). Some clones in this sample may be carry-over from other donors' samples.

CDR3 sequence (DNA): TGTGCCAGCAGCTTGGCCACAGGAAGCACAGATACGCAGTATTTT. The encoded protein is CASSLATGSTDTQYF. V usage is TRBV5-4 and J usage is TRBJ2-3, with D perhaps matching TRBD1 (5 bases). The germline V and J ends were trimmed by 0 bases and 0 bases, with 8 bases remaining between them. The CDR3 is 15 residues long. Germline V gene sequence: CDR1 SGHNT, CDR2 YYREEE (reference sequence). Supplemented by reference TRBV5-4 and TRBJ2-3, the full variable domain reads ETGVTQSPTHLIKTRGQQVTLRCSSQSGHNTVSWYQQALGQGPQFIFQYYREEENGRGNFPPRFSGLQFPNYSSELNVNALELDDSALYLCASSLATGSTDTQYFGPGTRLTVL.